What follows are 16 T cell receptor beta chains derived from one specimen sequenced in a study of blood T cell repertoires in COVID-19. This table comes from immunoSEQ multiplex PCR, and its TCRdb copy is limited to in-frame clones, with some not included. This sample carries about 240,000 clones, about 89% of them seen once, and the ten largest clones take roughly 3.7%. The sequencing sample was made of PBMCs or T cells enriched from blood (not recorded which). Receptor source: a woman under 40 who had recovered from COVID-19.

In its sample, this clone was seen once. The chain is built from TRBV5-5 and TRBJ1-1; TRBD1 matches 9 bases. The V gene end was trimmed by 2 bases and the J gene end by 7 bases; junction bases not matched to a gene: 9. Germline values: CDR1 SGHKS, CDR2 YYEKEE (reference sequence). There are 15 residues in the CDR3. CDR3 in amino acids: CASSFTRTGEFEAFF. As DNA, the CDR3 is TGTGCCAGCAGCTTTACTAGGACAGGGGAATTTGAAGCTTTCTTT.

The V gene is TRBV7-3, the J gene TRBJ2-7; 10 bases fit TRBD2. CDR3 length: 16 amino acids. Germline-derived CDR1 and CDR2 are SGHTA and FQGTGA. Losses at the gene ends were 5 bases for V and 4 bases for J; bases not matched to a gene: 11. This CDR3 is CASSVEGTSGIYEQYF. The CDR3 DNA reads TGTGCCAGCAGCGTAGAGGGTACTAGCGGGATTTACGAGCAGTACTTC.

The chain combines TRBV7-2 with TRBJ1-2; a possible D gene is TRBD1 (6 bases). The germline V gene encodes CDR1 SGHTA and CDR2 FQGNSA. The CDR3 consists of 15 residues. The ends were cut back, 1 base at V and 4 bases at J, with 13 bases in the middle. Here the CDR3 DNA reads TGTGCCAGCAGCTTAGATGGTGGCAGGGGCTATGGCTACACCTTC. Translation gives CASSLDGGRGYGYTF.

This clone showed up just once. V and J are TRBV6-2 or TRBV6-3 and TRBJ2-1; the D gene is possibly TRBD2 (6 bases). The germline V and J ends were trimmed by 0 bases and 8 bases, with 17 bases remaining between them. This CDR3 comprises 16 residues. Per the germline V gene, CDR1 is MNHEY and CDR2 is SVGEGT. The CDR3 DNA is TGTGCCAGCAGTTACTCCTCTAGCGTCTGGGGCGATGAGCAGTTCTTC. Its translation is CASSYSSSVWGDEQFF.

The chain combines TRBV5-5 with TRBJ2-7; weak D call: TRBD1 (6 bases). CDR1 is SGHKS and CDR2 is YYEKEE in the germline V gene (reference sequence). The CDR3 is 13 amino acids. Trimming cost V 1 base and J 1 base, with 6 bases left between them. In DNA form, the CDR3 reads TGTGCCAGCAGCTTGCAGGGGTCCTACGAGCAGTACTTC. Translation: CASSLQGSYEQYF.

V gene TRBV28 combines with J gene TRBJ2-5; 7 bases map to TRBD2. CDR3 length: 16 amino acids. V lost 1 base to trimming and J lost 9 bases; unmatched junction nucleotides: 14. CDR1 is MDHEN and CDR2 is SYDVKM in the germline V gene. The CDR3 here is CASSLFVGGSAVSQYF. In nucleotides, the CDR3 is TGTGCCAGCAGTTTATTTGTGGGAGGGAGCGCAGTGTCCCAGTACTTC.

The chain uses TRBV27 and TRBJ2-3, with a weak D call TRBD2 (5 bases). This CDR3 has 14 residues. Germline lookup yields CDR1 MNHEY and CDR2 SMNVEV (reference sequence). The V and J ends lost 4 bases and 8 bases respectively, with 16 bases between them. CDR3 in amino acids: CASSSYGAVVTQYF. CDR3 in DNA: TGTGCCAGCAGTTCATACGGAGCGGTCGTTACGCAGTATTTT.

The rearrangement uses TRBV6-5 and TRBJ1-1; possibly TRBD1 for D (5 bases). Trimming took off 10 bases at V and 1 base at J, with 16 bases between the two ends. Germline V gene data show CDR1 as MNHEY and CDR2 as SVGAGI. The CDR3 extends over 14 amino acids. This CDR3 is CATSTPTANTEAFF. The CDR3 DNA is TGTGCCACTTCAACCCCGACAGCGAACACTGAAGCTTTCTTT.

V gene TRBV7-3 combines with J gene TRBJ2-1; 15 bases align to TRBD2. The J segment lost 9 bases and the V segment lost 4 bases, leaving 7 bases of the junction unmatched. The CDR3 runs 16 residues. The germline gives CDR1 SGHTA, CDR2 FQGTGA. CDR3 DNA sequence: TGTGCCAGCAGCTCAGGGGGGACTAGCGGGAGGAGTGAGCAGTTCTTC. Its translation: CASSSGGTSGRSEQFF. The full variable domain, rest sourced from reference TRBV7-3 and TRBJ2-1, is GAGVSQTPSNKVTEKGKYVELRCDPISGHTALYWYRQSLGQGPEFLIYFQGTGAADDSGLPNDRFFAVRPEGSVSTLKIQRTERGDSAVYLCASSSGGTSGRSEQFFGPGTRLTVL.

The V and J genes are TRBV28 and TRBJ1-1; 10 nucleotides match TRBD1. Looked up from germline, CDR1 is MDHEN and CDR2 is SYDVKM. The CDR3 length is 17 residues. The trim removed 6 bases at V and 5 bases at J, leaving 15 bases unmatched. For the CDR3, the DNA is TGTGCCAGCAGGACGCTCGGACAGGGGGGTTTGGCGACTGAAGCTTTCTTT. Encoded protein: CASRTLGQGGLATEAFF.

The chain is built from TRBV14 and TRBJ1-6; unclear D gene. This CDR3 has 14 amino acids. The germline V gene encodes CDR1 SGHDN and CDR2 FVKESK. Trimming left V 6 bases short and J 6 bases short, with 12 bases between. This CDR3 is CASSRELSNSPLHF. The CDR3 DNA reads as TGTGCCAGCAGTCGGGAGTTAAGTAATTCACCCCTCCACTTT.

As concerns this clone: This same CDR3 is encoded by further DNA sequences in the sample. This CDR3 is CASSSSGNTGELFF. DNA for the CDR3: TGTGCCAGCAGCTCTAGCGGGAACACCGGGGAGCTGTTTTTT. The chain carries TRBV7-2 and TRBJ2-2; 7 bases fit TRBD2. The CDR3 is 14 amino acids. The J segment lost 1 base and the V segment lost 4 bases, leaving 0 bases of the junction unmatched. Per germline, CDR1 SGHTA and CDR2 FQGNSA.

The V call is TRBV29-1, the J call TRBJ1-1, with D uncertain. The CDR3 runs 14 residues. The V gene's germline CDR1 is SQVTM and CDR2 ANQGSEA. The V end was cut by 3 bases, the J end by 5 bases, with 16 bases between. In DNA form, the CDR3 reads TGCAGCGTTGAGAAGGCAGGCTCGAGAACTGAAGCTTTCTTT. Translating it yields CSVEKAGSRTEAFF.

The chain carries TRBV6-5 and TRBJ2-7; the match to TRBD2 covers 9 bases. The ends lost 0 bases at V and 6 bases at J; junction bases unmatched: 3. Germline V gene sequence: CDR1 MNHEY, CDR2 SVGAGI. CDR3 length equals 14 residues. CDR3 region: CASSYSRLAAEQYF. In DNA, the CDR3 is TGTGCCAGCAGTTACTCGAGACTAGCGGCCGAGCAGTACTTC.

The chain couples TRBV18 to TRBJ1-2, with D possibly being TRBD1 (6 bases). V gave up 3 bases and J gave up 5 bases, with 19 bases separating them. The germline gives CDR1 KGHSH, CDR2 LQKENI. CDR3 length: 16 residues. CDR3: CASSPRQDLLEYGYTF. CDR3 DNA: TGTGCCAGCTCACCGCGACAGGACCTCTTGGAGTATGGCTACACCTTC.

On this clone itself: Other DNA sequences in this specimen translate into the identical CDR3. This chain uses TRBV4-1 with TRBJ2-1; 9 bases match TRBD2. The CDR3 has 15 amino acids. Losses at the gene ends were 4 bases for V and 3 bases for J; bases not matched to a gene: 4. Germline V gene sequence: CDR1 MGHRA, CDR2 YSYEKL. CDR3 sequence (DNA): TGCGCCAGCAGCCTTAGCGGGAGTGGCTACAATGAGCAGTTCTTC. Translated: CASSLSGSGYNEQFF.